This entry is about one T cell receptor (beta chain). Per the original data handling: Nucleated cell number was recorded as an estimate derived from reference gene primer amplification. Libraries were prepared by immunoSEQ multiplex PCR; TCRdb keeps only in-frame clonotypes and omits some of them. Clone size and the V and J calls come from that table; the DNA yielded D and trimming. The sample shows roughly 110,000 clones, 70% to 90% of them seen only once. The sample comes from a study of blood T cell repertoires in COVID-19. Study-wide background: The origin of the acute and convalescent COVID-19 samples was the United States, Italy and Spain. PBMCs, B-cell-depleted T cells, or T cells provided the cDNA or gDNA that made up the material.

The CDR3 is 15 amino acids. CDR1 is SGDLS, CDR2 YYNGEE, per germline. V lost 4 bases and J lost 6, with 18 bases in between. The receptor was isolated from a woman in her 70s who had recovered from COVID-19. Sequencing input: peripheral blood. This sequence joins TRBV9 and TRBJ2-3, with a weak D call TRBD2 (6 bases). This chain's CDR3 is CASSISRAAGDTQYF. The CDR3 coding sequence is TGTGCCAGCAGCATAAGTAGGGCCGCGGGGGATACGCAGTATTTT.